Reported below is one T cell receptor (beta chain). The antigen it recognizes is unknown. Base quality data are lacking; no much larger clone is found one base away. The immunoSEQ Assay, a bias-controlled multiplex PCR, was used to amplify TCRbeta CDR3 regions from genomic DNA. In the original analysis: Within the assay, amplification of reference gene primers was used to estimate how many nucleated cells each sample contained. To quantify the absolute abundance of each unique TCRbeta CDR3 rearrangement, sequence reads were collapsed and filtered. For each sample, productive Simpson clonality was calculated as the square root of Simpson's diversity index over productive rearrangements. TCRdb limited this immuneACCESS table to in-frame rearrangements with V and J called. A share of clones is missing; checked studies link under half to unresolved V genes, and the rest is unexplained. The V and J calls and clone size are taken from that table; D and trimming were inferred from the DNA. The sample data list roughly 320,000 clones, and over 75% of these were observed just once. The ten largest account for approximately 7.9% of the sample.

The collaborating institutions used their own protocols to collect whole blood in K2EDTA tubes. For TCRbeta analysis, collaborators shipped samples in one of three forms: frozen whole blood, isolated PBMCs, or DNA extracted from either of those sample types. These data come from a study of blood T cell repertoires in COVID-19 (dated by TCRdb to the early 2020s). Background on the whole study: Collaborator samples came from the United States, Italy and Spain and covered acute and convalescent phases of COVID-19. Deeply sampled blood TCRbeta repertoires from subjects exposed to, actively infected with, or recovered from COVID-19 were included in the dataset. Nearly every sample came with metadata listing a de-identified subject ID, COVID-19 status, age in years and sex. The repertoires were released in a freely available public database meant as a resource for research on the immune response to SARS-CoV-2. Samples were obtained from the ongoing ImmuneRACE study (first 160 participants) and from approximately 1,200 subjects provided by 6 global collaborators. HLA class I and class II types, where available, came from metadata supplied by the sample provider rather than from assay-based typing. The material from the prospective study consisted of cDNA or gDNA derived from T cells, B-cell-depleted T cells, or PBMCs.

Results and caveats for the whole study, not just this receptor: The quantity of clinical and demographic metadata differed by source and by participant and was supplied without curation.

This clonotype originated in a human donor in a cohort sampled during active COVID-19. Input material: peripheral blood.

The nucleotides read TGTGCCAGTAAGGGACAGAGTAATTCACCCCTCCACTTT. It translates as CASKGQSNSPLHF. The chain joins TRBV19 to TRBJ1-6; 7 central nucleotides agree with TRBD1. The germline V gene (reference sequence) provides CDR1 LNHDA and CDR2 SQIVND. For this chain, trimming is 7 bases at the V end and 6 bases at the J end, and the number of junction bases without a gene match is 3. The CDR3, cysteine through phenylalanine, is 13 amino acids long. The sequence is cut down to CDR3 DNA, 39 bases in frame from base 1.